Each of the 2 T cell receptor beta chains below was sequenced from the same sample in a study of blood T cell repertoires in COVID-19. Generated by immunoSEQ multiplex PCR, the TCRdb table keeps only in-frame clones and is missing some. This table holds 35,000 to 45,000 clones, roughly nine tenths found once. The source material was peripheral blood. The receptor source for this set is a human donor in a cohort sampled during active COVID-19.

The genes are TRBV10-2 and TRBJ1-5, with D maybe TRBD1 (6 bases). This CDR3 contains 15 residues. Trimming took off 10 bases at V and 0 bases at J, with 16 bases between the two ends. The germline CDR1 and CDR2 sequences are WSHSY and SAAADI. The CDR3 is CATRMGAHSNQPQHF. The CDR3 DNA sequence: TGCGCCACCCGTATGGGGGCGCATAGCAATCAGCCCCAGCATTTT.

This clone showed up just once. This sequence joins TRBV10-3 and TRBJ1-5; D may be TRBD1 (5 bases). CDR3 length: 15 residues. V dropped 3 bases and J dropped 5 bases, with 14 bases sitting between them. The germline CDR1 and CDR2 sequences are ENHRY and SYGVKD. CDR3 protein: CAISDSGLGDQPQHF. The CDR3, as DNA: TGTGCCATCAGTGACTCCGGGCTAGGGGATCAGCCCCAGCATTTT.